This is a list of T cell receptor beta chains from one sample in a study of molecular identifiers for immune sequencing clone quantification. TCRdb analysed the PCR reads with MiXCR anew, one entry per CDR3 protein. The top ten hold about 0.81% of the sample, which has about 630,000 distinct CDR3 sequences, 25% seen once. Sample: naive CD8+ T cells from blood, with Jurkat cell RNA spiked in. The receptor source for this set is a human donor in good health. Some libraries in this study had Jurkat cell RNA spiked in. Both conserved end residues are part of each CDR3. D genes are given only for firm matches. Only some rows state a clone size, as once, few, many or a class for expanded clones.

v_call: TRBV12-5
d_call: -
clone_size: -
j_call: TRBJ2-3
cdr3_nt: TGTGCTAGTGGTTTGCAAACTTTGTCGTGGGACACCGGATTTAGCACAGATACGCAGTATTTT
cdr3_aa: CASGLQTLSWDTGFSTDTQYF

v_call: TRBV28
d_call: -
clone_size: -
j_call: TRBJ2-7
cdr3_nt: TGTGCCAGCAGTTTATCTCGGTGGGTCTACGAGCAGTACTTC
cdr3_aa: CASSLSRWVYEQYF

v_call: TRBV27
d_call: -
clone_size: few
j_call: TRBJ2-1
cdr3_nt: TGTGCCAGCAGTTTAATGGACAGATCCGCCAAGCCAAATGAGCAGTTCTTC
cdr3_aa: CASSLMDRSAKPNEQFF

v_call: TRBV9
d_call: TRBD2
clone_size: -
j_call: TRBJ2-2
cdr3_nt: TGTGCCAGCCGCCATGGGGGGGGTACCGGGGAGCTGTTTTTT
cdr3_aa: CASRHGGGTGELFF

v_call: TRBV28
d_call: -
clone_size: few
j_call: TRBJ2-5
cdr3_nt: TGTGCCAGCAGTCCCTTCGCGGTGGGGGCGAGTACAGAGACCCAGTACTTC
cdr3_aa: CASSPFAVGASTETQYF

v_call: TRBV29-1
d_call: TRBD2
clone_size: many
j_call: TRBJ2-3
cdr3_nt: TGCAGCGTTGAGGGGACTAGCGGGGGGACAGGAGCACAGCATACGCAGTATTTT
cdr3_aa: CSVEGTSGGTGAQHTQYF

v_call: TRBV7-9
d_call: -
clone_size: -
j_call: TRBJ2-1
cdr3_nt: TGTGCCAGCAGCTTAGGGGTTGCGAGCAATGAGCAGTTCTTC
cdr3_aa: CASSLGVASNEQFF

v_call: TRBV6-2/TRBV6-3
d_call: TRBD2
clone_size: -
j_call: TRBJ2-1
cdr3_nt: TGTGCCAGCAGTTACAGAGCGGGAGCTGTCGATGAGCAGTTCTTC
cdr3_aa: CASSYRAGAVDEQFF

v_call: TRBV7-9
d_call: TRBD2
clone_size: once
j_call: TRBJ2-1
cdr3_nt: TGTGCCAGCAGCTCTCTAGCGGGAGCTGCCAATGCGCAGTTCTTC
cdr3_aa: CASSSLAGAANAQFF

v_call: TRBV28
d_call: TRBD1
clone_size: few
j_call: TRBJ1-2
cdr3_nt: TGTGCCAGCAGTTTACAGCCGTCCGGGACAGGGGGCGAGGAATCGAGTGGCTACACCTTC
cdr3_aa: CASSLQPSGTGGEESSGYTF

v_call: TRBV10-1
d_call: TRBD1
clone_size: -
j_call: TRBJ2-6
cdr3_nt: TGCGCCAGCAGTGGGGAATTGGGACAGCTCCGCTCTGGGGCCAACGTCCTGACTTTC
cdr3_aa: CASSGELGQLRSGANVLTF

v_call: TRBV12-3/TRBV12-4
d_call: -
clone_size: many
j_call: TRBJ2-2
cdr3_nt: TGTGCCAGCAGCCCGACAGGGAACACCGGGGAGCTGTTTTTT
cdr3_aa: CASSPTGNTGELFF

v_call: TRBV24-1
d_call: TRBD2
clone_size: -
j_call: TRBJ2-2
cdr3_nt: TGTGCCACCAGTGTGACTTACGGAACGGGAGGCTCCGGGGAGCTGTTTTTT
cdr3_aa: CATSVTYGTGGSGELFF

v_call: TRBV5-1
d_call: TRBD2
clone_size: -
j_call: TRBJ2-4
cdr3_nt: TGCGCCAGCAGCTTACTTCGGACTAGCGGAGGGGGGGAGGGCAAAAACATTCAGTACTTC
cdr3_aa: CASSLLRTSGGGEGKNIQYF

v_call: TRBV11-2
d_call: TRBD2
clone_size: -
j_call: TRBJ2-3
cdr3_nt: TGTGCCAGCAGCGACCCTAGCGGGAAAATGATTTTAGATACGCAGTATTTT
cdr3_aa: CASSDPSGKMILDTQYF

v_call: TRBV5-1
d_call: -
clone_size: many
j_call: TRBJ1-1
cdr3_nt: TGCGCCAGCAACGGGCAGAACACTGAAGCTTTCTTT
cdr3_aa: CASNGQNTEAFF

v_call: TRBV5-4
d_call: TRBD2
clone_size: many
j_call: TRBJ2-7
cdr3_nt: TGTGCCAGCAGCTTGTCCGGACTAGCCTACGAGCAGTACTTC
cdr3_aa: CASSLSGLAYEQYF

v_call: TRBV3-1
d_call: -
clone_size: -
j_call: TRBJ2-3
cdr3_nt: TGTGCCAGCAGCCAAGTAGGGACCTCGTCTCTGGATACGCAGTATTTT
cdr3_aa: CASSQVGTSSLDTQYF

v_call: TRBV27
d_call: -
clone_size: -
j_call: TRBJ2-2
cdr3_nt: TGTGCCAGCAGATTGGCGGGGGCTGCCACCGGGGAGCTGTTTTTT
cdr3_aa: CASRLAGAATGELFF

v_call: TRBV4-3
d_call: -
clone_size: -
j_call: TRBJ2-1
cdr3_nt: TGCGCCAGCAGCCAAGATCGAGTCAGGAGCTCCTACAATGAGCAGTTCTTC
cdr3_aa: CASSQDRVRSSYNEQFF

v_call: TRBV28
d_call: -
clone_size: few
j_call: TRBJ2-7
cdr3_nt: TGTGCCAGCAGTTTAAGGGGTGTGGACGAGCAGTACTTC
cdr3_aa: CASSLRGVDEQYF

v_call: TRBV6-2/TRBV6-3
d_call: TRBD2
clone_size: few
j_call: TRBJ2-1
cdr3_nt: TGTGCCAGCAGCCCCCCGGGGGGGCAGTTCTTC
cdr3_aa: CASSPPGGQFF

v_call: TRBV5-1
d_call: TRBD1
clone_size: many
j_call: TRBJ1-1
cdr3_nt: TGCGCCAGCAGCTTGGCCGGGACAGCTTACACTGAAGCTTTCTTT
cdr3_aa: CASSLAGTAYTEAFF

v_call: TRBV7-9
d_call: -
clone_size: -
j_call: TRBJ1-1
cdr3_nt: TGTGCCAGCAGCCGAAATTGGGTTAACACTGAAGCTTTCTTT
cdr3_aa: CASSRNWVNTEAFF

v_call: TRBV27
d_call: -
clone_size: -
j_call: TRBJ2-5
cdr3_nt: TGTGCCAGCAGTCAGCGGCCCGCCCGGGAGACCCAGTACTTC
cdr3_aa: CASSQRPARETQYF

v_call: TRBV4-1
d_call: TRBD1
clone_size: few
j_call: TRBJ2-2
cdr3_nt: TGCGCCAGCAGCCTCGGACAGGGGGACACCGGGGAGCTGTTTTTT
cdr3_aa: CASSLGQGDTGELFF

v_call: TRBV9
d_call: TRBD1
clone_size: -
j_call: TRBJ2-2
cdr3_nt: TGTGCCAGCAGCGGGGAGACAGGGGAAATCGGGGAGCTGTTTTTT
cdr3_aa: CASSGETGEIGELFF

v_call: TRBV12-3/TRBV12-4
d_call: -
clone_size: -
j_call: TRBJ1-1
cdr3_nt: TGTGCCAGCAGTATGACAGCAAAAAACACTGAAGCTTTCTTT
cdr3_aa: CASSMTAKNTEAFF

v_call: TRBV14
d_call: -
clone_size: many
j_call: TRBJ1-1
cdr3_nt: TGTGCCAGCAGCCAAGTTCTGGGGGCGAACACTGAAGCTTTCTTT
cdr3_aa: CASSQVLGANTEAFF

v_call: TRBV7-2
d_call: TRBD2
clone_size: -
j_call: TRBJ2-5
cdr3_nt: TGTGCCAGCAGCCCTCCGCTTACCTTCGGGGGGGCTGGAGAGACCCAGTACTTC
cdr3_aa: CASSPPLTFGGAGETQYF

v_call: TRBV13
d_call: -
clone_size: many
j_call: TRBJ1-1
cdr3_nt: TGTGCCAGCAGCTTAGGCCTAACGGTAGCTGAAGCTTTCTTT
cdr3_aa: CASSLGLTVAEAFF

v_call: TRBV29-1
d_call: -
clone_size: many
j_call: TRBJ1-1
cdr3_nt: TGCAGCGTTGATGGCAGGTCGAACACTGAAGCTTTCTTT
cdr3_aa: CSVDGRSNTEAFF

v_call: TRBV2
d_call: TRBD2
clone_size: -
j_call: TRBJ2-7
cdr3_nt: TGTGCCAGCAACCCTAGCGGGAACCCCTACGAGCAGTACTTC
cdr3_aa: CASNPSGNPYEQYF

v_call: TRBV2
d_call: -
clone_size: few
j_call: TRBJ2-2
cdr3_nt: TGTGCCAGCAGTGAAGCGCCCTGGGGGGGGCAGGTCGGGGAGCTGTTTTTT
cdr3_aa: CASSEAPWGGQVGELFF

v_call: TRBV7-9
d_call: -
clone_size: many
j_call: TRBJ1-1
cdr3_nt: TGTGCCAGCAGTTCCCCTTTCGGCACTGAAGCTTTCTTT
cdr3_aa: CASSSPFGTEAFF

v_call: TRBV7-6
d_call: -
clone_size: many
j_call: TRBJ2-1
cdr3_nt: TGTGCCAGCAGCGCCAGGGACGGGAGCCCGAGTGGAGAGCAGTTCTTC
cdr3_aa: CASSARDGSPSGEQFF

v_call: TRBV27
d_call: -
clone_size: -
j_call: TRBJ2-6
cdr3_nt: TGTGCCACTCAATCGGTCGGGATAAACCCTGGGGCCAACGTCCTGACTTTC
cdr3_aa: CATQSVGINPGANVLTF

v_call: TRBV27
d_call: TRBD1
clone_size: many
j_call: TRBJ1-6
cdr3_nt: TGTGCCAGCAGCCCCTTGACAGGGGGCATGTCACCCCTCCACTTT
cdr3_aa: CASSPLTGGMSPLHF

v_call: TRBV20-1
d_call: TRBD2
clone_size: many
j_call: TRBJ2-1
cdr3_nt: TGCAGTGCTAGAGATCGCAGGACTAGTATTTATGAGCAGTTCTTC
cdr3_aa: CSARDRRTSIYEQFF

v_call: TRBV28
d_call: -
clone_size: many
j_call: TRBJ2-6
cdr3_nt: TGTGCCAGCCAAGCTTTGAGGGGCTCTGGGGCCAACGTCCTGACTTTC
cdr3_aa: CASQALRGSGANVLTF

v_call: TRBV20-1
d_call: -
clone_size: many
j_call: TRBJ2-7
cdr3_nt: TGCAGTGCTAGTGACGGGAGCACCTACGAGCAGTACTTC
cdr3_aa: CSASDGSTYEQYF

v_call: TRBV4-3
d_call: TRBD2
clone_size: -
j_call: TRBJ2-1
cdr3_nt: TGCGCCGGCAGCCAAGAGTGGCTAGCGGTCTTGCCTGAGCAGTTCTTC
cdr3_aa: CAGSQEWLAVLPEQFF

v_call: TRBV28
d_call: -
clone_size: -
j_call: TRBJ1-1
cdr3_nt: TGTGCCCGCAGTCAGGGAGGGACTGAAGCTTTCTTT
cdr3_aa: CARSQGGTEAFF

v_call: TRBV5-1
d_call: -
clone_size: many
j_call: TRBJ2-5
cdr3_nt: TGCGCCAGCAGGATCGAACTCCAAGAGACCCAGTACTTC
cdr3_aa: CASRIELQETQYF

v_call: TRBV14
d_call: TRBD2
clone_size: many
j_call: TRBJ2-3
cdr3_nt: TGTGCCAGCAGCCCCCGGGAGGCGGTTTACACAGATACGCAGTATTTT
cdr3_aa: CASSPREAVYTDTQYF

v_call: TRBV9
d_call: TRBD1
clone_size: few
j_call: TRBJ2-7
cdr3_nt: TGTGCCAGCAACAAAGGGGACAGGGCCTCCTACGAGCAGTACTTC
cdr3_aa: CASNKGDRASYEQYF

v_call: TRBV4-3
d_call: -
clone_size: -
j_call: TRBJ2-1
cdr3_nt: TGCGCCAGCAGCCAAGACAGGGTCAATGGGCAGTTCTTC
cdr3_aa: CASSQDRVNGQFF

v_call: TRBV11-2
d_call: TRBD1
clone_size: once
j_call: TRBJ2-1
cdr3_nt: TGTGCCAGCAGCTCCAGGACAGGAGAATCTTACAATGAGCAGCTCTTC
cdr3_aa: CASSSRTGESYNEQLF

v_call: TRBV20-1
d_call: -
clone_size: many
j_call: TRBJ1-6
cdr3_nt: TGCAGTGCTTTGGGACTGGATTCACCCCTCCACTTT
cdr3_aa: CSALGLDSPLHF

v_call: TRBV20-1
d_call: -
clone_size: few
j_call: TRBJ2-7
cdr3_nt: TGCAGTGCTAGAGATTTAGGCAGGGATAGTTCGTACGAGCAGTACTTC
cdr3_aa: CSARDLGRDSSYEQYF

v_call: TRBV13
d_call: -
clone_size: -
j_call: TRBJ2-7
cdr3_nt: TGTGCCAGCACCCTGGGGGAGGGGGGTTACGAGCAGTACTTC
cdr3_aa: CASTLGEGGYEQYF

v_call: TRBV5-1
d_call: -
clone_size: many
j_call: TRBJ2-7
cdr3_nt: TGCGCCAGCAGCTCAACCAACCCTCACGAGCAGTACTTC
cdr3_aa: CASSSTNPHEQYF

v_call: TRBV20-1
d_call: TRBD1
clone_size: -
j_call: TRBJ2-7
cdr3_nt: TGCAGTGCTAGTCTGGACAGGGGTCTCTTCCACGAGCAGTACTTC
cdr3_aa: CSASLDRGLFHEQYF

v_call: TRBV29-1
d_call: -
clone_size: -
j_call: TRBJ2-7
cdr3_nt: TGCAGCGTTGAAGATCAGTTCTACGAGCAGTACTTC
cdr3_aa: CSVEDQFYEQYF

v_call: TRBV7-6
d_call: -
clone_size: -
j_call: TRBJ2-7
cdr3_nt: TGTGCCAGCAGCTTAGGGGCCGAGTACGAGCAGTACTTC
cdr3_aa: CASSLGAEYEQYF

v_call: TRBV4-3
d_call: -
clone_size: many
j_call: TRBJ2-7
cdr3_nt: TGCGCCAGCAGCCAAGATTCGGGCAGGACCTACGAGCAGTACTTC
cdr3_aa: CASSQDSGRTYEQYF

v_call: TRBV27
d_call: TRBD1
clone_size: -
j_call: TRBJ1-2
cdr3_nt: TGTGCCAGCAGTTTCTCCGGGACAGGGGATGGCTACACCTTC
cdr3_aa: CASSFSGTGDGYTF